The rows below give T cell receptor beta chains drawn from one sample of a study of shared clonotypes between healthy human individuals. Using immunoSEQ multiplex PCR, the repertoire was profiled, and TCRdb retains in-frame clones only, with some absent. The sample lists about 2.4 million clones, around nine tenths occurring once. Input material: naive CD4+ T cells sorted from blood. The source of these receptors is a man younger than 30 in good health. The CDR3 runs from the conserved cysteine through the conserved F or W. D genes are given only for firm matches. Rows give clone size only sometimes, using once, few, many, or a class for an expanded clone.

TRBJ1-2,TRBD1,TRBV5-3,NA,CARSGGTGSRYCYTF,TGTGCCAGAAGCGGGGGGACAGGTTCTAGATATTGCTACACCTTC
TRBJ2-2,NA,TRBV4-1,NA,CASRITPDTGELFF,TGCGCCAGCAGAATCACGCCCGACACCGGGGAGCTGTTTTTT
TRBJ2-2,NA,TRBV6-5,NA,CASTPLGSGELFF,TGTGCCAGCACCCCACTGGGTAGCGGGGAGCTGTTTTTT
TRBJ1-5,NA,TRBV28,NA,CASTQADSNQPQHF,TGTGCCAGCACCCAGGCTGATAGCAATCAGCCCCAGCATTTT
TRBJ1-1,NA,TRBV7-9,few,CASSLVAQKTEAFF,TGTGCCAGCAGCTTAGTCGCGCAAAAAACTGAAGCTTTCTTT
TRBJ2-2,NA,TRBV7-2,NA,CASSHYNTGELFF,TGTGCCAGCAGCCATTATAACACCGGGGAGCTGTTTTTT
TRBJ1-2,TRBD1,TRBV29-1,NA,CSVDLTGTNYGYTF,TGCAGCGTTGACCTGACAGGGACTAACTATGGCTACACCTTC
TRBJ1-1,NA,TRBV6-5,NA,CASSYSDRNTEAFF,TGTGCCAGCAGTTACTCGGACAGGAACACTGAAGCTTTCTTT
TRBJ2-7,TRBD2,TRBV6-1,NA,CASSAGLAGYEQYF,TGTGCCAGCAGTGCGGGACTAGCGGGGTACGAGCAGTACTTC
TRBJ1-1,NA,TRBV11-2,NA,CASSIKGGILNTEAFF,TGTGCCAGCAGCATAAAAGGGGGAATACTGAACACTGAAGCTTTCTTT
TRBJ2-3,NA,TRBV7-2,NA,CASSSSFSTDTQYF,TGTGCCAGCAGCTCTAGTTTTAGCACAGATACGCAGTATTTT
TRBJ2-1,NA,TRBV30,NA,CAWSGNNEQFF,TGTGCCTGGAGTGGGAACAATGAGCAGTTCTTC
TRBJ1-4,NA,TRBV7-2,NA,CASSLSGKSEKLFF,TGTGCCAGCAGCTTATCCGGAAAGAGCGAAAAACTGTTTTTT
TRBJ2-7,NA,TRBV9,NA,CASSVFNRDGEQYF,TGTGCCAGCAGCGTTTTCAACAGGGATGGCGAGCAGTACTTC
TRBJ2-7,TRBD1,TRBV4-1,NA,CASSPAGQVFEQYF,TGCGCCAGCAGCCCTGCGGGACAGGTCTTCGAGCAGTACTTC
TRBJ2-1,TRBD2,TRBV10-3,NA,CAIKGTSGGLEQFF,TGTGCCATCAAGGGGACTAGCGGGGGGCTTGAGCAGTTCTTC
TRBJ1-5,TRBD1,TRBV7-9,NA,CASSLNGQGGNQPQHF,TGTGCCAGCAGCTTAAATGGACAGGGGGGCAATCAGCCCCAGCATTTT
TRBJ2-7,TRBD2,TRBV7-8,NA,CASSPLGLAGAGFHEQYF,TGTGCCAGCAGTCCTCTCGGACTAGCGGGAGCTGGCTTCCACGAGCAGTACTTC
TRBJ2-7,NA,TRBV5-1,NA,CASRSGIAETYEQYF,TGCGCCAGCAGAAGTGGGATAGCTGAGACCTACGAGCAGTACTTC
TRBJ1-6,NA,TRBV5-5,NA,CASSLGGAYNSPLHF,TGTGCCAGCAGCTTGGGGGGCGCCTATAATTCACCCCTCCACTTT
TRBJ2-3,TRBD2,TRBV5-1,NA,CASSAGTSVTDTQYF,TGCGCCAGCAGCGCGGGGACTAGCGTCACAGATACGCAGTATTTT
TRBJ1-3,NA,TRBV2,once,CASSEARGSSGNTIYF,TGTGCCAGCAGTGAAGCGCGGGGGAGCTCTGGAAACACCATATATTTT
TRBJ2-5,NA,TRBV7-9,NA,CASSQPQGTQYF,TGTGCCAGCAGTCAACCACAGGGAACCCAGTACTTC
TRBJ2-3,TRBD2,TRBV2,NA,CASSRGTSGGSADTQYF,TGTGCCAGCAGTCGCGGGACTAGCGGGGGATCGGCAGATACGCAGTATTTT
TRBJ1-4,TRBD1,TRBV23-1,NA,CASRPDRGNEKLFF,TGCGCCAGCAGACCGGACAGGGGTAATGAAAAACTGTTTTTT
TRBJ2-2,TRBD2,TRBV27,NA,CASSRREGGTGELFF,TGTGCCAGCAGTCGGCGGGAGGGCGGCACCGGGGAGCTGTTTTTT
TRBJ2-5,TRBD2,TRBV2,NA,CASSGRGLAVETQYF,TGTGCCAGCAGTGGCCGGGGACTAGCGGTAGAGACCCAGTACTTC
TRBJ2-3,NA,TRBV6-6,NA,CASSPITDTQYF,TGTGCCAGCAGTCCAATCACAGATACGCAGTATTTT